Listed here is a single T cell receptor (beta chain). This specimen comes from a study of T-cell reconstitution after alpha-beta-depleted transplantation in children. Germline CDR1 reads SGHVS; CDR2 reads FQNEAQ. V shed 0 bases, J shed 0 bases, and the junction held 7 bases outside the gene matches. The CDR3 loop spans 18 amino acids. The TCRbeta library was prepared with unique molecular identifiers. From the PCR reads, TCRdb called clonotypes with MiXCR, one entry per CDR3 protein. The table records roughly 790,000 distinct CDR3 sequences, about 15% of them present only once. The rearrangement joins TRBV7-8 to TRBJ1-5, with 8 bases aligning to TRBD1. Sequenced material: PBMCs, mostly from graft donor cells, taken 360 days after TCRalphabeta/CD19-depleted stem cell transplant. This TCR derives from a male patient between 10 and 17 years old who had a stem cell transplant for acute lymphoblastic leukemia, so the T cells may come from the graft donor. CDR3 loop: CASSLAQETGDSNQPQHF. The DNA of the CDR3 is TGTGCCAGCAGCTTAGCGCAGGAGACAGGGGATAGCAATCAGCCCCAGCATTTT. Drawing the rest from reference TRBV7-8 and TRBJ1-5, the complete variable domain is GAGVSQSPRYKVAKRGQDVALRCDPISGHVSLFWYQQALGQGPEFLTYFQNEAQLDKSGLPSDRFFAERPEGSVSTLKIQRTQQEDSAVYLCASSLAQETGDSNQPQHFGDGTRLSIL.